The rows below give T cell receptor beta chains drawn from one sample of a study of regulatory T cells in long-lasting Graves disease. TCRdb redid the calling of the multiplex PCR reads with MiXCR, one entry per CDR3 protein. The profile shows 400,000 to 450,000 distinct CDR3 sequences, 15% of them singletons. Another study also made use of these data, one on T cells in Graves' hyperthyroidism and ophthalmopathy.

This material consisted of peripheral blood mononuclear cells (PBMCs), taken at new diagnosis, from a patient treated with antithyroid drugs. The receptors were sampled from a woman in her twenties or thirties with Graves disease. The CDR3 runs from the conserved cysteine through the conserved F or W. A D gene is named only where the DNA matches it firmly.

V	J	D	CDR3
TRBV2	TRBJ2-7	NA	CASSDYRVLDEQYF
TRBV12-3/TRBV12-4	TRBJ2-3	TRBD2	CASSLLVGGRALHTDTQYF
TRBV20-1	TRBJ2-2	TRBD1	CSAFPGQVNTGELFF
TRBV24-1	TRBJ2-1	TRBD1	CATSDTGQGLIDEQFF
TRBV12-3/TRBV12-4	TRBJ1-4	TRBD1	CASSPGTDEKLFF
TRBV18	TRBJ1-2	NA	CASSPNRIDALF
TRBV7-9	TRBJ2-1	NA	CASSRTQLGIF
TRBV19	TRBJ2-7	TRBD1	CASSRSAGTGLYEQYF
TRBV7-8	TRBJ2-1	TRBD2	CASSLLIAGGIFNEQFF
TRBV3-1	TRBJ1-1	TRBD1	CASSRTQGRDTEAFF
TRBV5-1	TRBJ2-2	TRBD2	CASSLEASGSGTAGELFF
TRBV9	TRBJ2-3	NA	CASSESGARTDTQYF
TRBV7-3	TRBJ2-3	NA	CASSPEGATGTQYF
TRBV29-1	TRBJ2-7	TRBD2	CSVEGTSGAAYEQYF
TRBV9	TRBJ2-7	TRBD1	CASSGRQGSQEQYF
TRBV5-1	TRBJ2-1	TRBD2	CASSPSAPGGNEQFF
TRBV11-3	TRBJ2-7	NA	CASSLFTGSYEQYF
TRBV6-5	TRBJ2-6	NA	CASSYTSPGTSGANVLTF
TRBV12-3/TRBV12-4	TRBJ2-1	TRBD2	CASRVPGLVNEQFF
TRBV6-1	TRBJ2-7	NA	CANPSDTTYEQYF
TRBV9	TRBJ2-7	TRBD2	CASSVGPTGLAPPEQYF
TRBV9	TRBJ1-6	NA	CASSVGTSSYNSPLHF
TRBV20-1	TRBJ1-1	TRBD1	CSARDRYTEAFF
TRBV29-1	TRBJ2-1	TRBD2	CSVEGLAVTIYSYNEQFF
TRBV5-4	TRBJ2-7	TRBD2	CASSATYSGSNGEQYF
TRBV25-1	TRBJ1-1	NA	CASSESGEAFF
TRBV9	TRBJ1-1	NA	CASSASGDAAEAFF
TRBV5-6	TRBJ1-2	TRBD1	CASSLAPGGSYGYTF
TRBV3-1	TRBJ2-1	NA	CASSQNPPPIHNEQFF
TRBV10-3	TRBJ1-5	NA	CAIPGRYSGVNQPQHF
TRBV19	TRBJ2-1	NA	CASSIAANLYNEQFF
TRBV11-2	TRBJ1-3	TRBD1	CASSSATGAGGTIYF
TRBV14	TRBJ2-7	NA	CASSQVFYEQYF
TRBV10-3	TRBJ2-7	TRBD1	CAISGTLQGDEQYF
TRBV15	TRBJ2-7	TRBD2	CATSRVRLAGSYEQYF
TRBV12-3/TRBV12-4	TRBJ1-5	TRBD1	CASSTTGGKGNQPQHF
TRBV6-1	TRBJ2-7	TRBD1	CASSERGQGFHEQYF
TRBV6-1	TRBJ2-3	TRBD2	CASSAGLAGADTQYF
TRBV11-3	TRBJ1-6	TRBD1	CASSTPTGGNSPLHF
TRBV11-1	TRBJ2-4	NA	CASSLTGAGAKNIQYF
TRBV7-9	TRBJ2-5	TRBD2	CASSLGRKREEAQYF
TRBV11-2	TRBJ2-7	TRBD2	CASSFRLAGGSYEQYF
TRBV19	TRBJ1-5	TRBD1	CASSSTGIFGSNQPQHF
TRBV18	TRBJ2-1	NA	CASPLPPGDGGSYNEQFF
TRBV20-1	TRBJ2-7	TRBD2	CSAPNLAGGTEEQYF
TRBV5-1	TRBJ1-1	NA	CASSFHSYLGDTEAFF
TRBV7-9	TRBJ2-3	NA	CASSPQGFTDTQYF
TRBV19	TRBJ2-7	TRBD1	CASSIGAGTALYEQYF